The 5 T cell receptor beta chains below all came from one sample that was sequenced in a study of T cells in Graves' hyperthyroidism and ophthalmopathy. Amplification yielded TCR beta CDR3 regions, with RNA transcripts as the source. Primed by the HTBI set, a first-round RT-PCR was run on the TCR CDR3. TCRdb reanalysed the multiplex PCR reads using MiXCR and keeps one entry per CDR3 protein. The profile covers some 50,000 distinct CDR3 sequences, with about half appearing a single time and about a tenth taken by the ten largest. The sequenced sample was blood. All receptors derive from a woman aged 50 to 60 with Graves' ophthalmopathy.

This rearrangement joins TRBV20-1 to TRBJ2-7; 10 bases agree with TRBD1. There are 14 residues in the CDR3. The ends lost 5 bases at V and 3 bases at J; junction bases unmatched: 7. Germline V gene lookup returns CDR1 DFQATT and CDR2 SNEGSKA (reference sequence). In DNA form, the CDR3 reads TGCAGTGCTGAGGCGACAGGGGGCTACTACGAGCAGTACTTC. It encodes CSAEATGGYYEQYF.

This clonotype was counted only a few times. The chain has TRBV7-2 and TRBJ2-3; D is perhaps TRBD1 (6 bases). Trimming took 5 bases from V and 2 from J, leaving 11 bases between them. This CDR3 has 14 amino acids. Germline V gives CDR1 SGHTA, CDR2 FQGNSA. Here the CDR3 reads CASSQGQFTDTQYF. CDR3 sequence (DNA): TGTGCCAGCAGCCAAGGACAGTTCACAGATACGCAGTATTTT.

The chain uses TRBV19 and TRBJ2-5; 8 nucleotides agree with TRBD1. CDR3 length: 15 residues. V was pared by 5 bases and J by 5 bases, with 10 bases of the junction left unmatched. Germline assignment: CDR1 LNHDA and CDR2 SQIVND (reference sequence). The CDR3 spells CASSLGAGGGETQYF. CDR3 nucleotides: TGTGCCAGTAGTCTGGGGGCAGGGGGCGGCGAGACCCAGTACTTC.

The rearrangement links TRBV20-1 to TRBJ2-7, with 9 bases matching TRBD2. Germline CDR1 DFQATT, CDR2 SNEGSKA (reference sequence). The junction had 12 bases not matched to a gene; V was cut back by 3 bases and J by 6 bases. CDR3 size: 15 residues. CDR3 coding DNA: TGCAGTGCTAGTCGCCCTAGCGGGACAAGAGTCGAGCAGTACTTC. Translated: CSASRPSGTRVEQYF.

This clonotype was recorded many times. V is TRBV6-5 and J is TRBJ1-6; D gene ambiguous. Germline CDR1 is MNHEY and CDR2 is SVGAGI. Trimming removed 2 bases at V and 6 bases at J, with 14 bases between. The CDR3 totals 16 residues. CDR3 DNA sequence: TGTGCCAGCAGTTACGGATTAAAAAGTGGTAATTCACCCCTCCACTTT. Translation: CASSYGLKSGNSPLHF.